This T cell receptor (beta chain) appears in the sequencing data of a study of cytomegalovirus exposure and HLA in healthy donors. A few counts support this clone. PCR was performed using 60 Vbeta and 13 Jbeta primers. Measured with immunoSEQ multiplex PCR; TCRdb has only the in-frame clones, and not every one. This sample has 170,000 or so clones, with about three quarters found just once. Trimming removed 2 bases at V and 2 bases at J, with 6 bases between. This CDR3 comprises 13 residues. Germline assignment: CDR1 SGHNT and CDR2 YENEEA. The receptor's source is a woman in her 50s in good health and CMV-seropositive. The V and J genes are TRBV11-3 and TRBJ1-1; unclear D gene. Sequencing was performed on PBMCs. The CDR3 here is CASSLSVNTEAFF. The DNA of the CDR3 is TGTGCCAGCAGCTTAAGCGTTAACACTGAAGCTTTCTTT.